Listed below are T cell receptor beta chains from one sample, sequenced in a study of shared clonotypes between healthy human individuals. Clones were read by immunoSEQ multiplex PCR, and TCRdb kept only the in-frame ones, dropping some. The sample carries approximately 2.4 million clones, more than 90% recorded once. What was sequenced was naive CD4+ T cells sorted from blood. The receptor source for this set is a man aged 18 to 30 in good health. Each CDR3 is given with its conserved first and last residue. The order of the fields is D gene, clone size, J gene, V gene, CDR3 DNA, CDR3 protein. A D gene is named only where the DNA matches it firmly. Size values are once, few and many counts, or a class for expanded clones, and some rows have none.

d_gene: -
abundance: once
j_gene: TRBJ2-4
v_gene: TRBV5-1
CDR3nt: TGCGCCAGCAGCTTCGACGGGGACCGAAACATTCAGTACTTC
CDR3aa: CASSFDGDRNIQYF

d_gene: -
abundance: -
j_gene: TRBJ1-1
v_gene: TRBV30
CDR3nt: TGTGCCTGGAGACTCACACAGGGTATCACTGAAGCTTTCTTT
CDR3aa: CAWRLTQGITEAFF

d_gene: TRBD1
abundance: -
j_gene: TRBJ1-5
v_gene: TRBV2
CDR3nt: TGTGCCAGCAGTGAATCCGGGACAGGGAAGGGTAATCAGCCCCAGCATTTT
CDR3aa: CASSESGTGKGNQPQHF

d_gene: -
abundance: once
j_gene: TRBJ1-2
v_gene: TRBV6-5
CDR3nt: TGTGCCAGCAGCCACTCGGACGGTGCCTATGGCTACACCTTC
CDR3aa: CASSHSDGAYGYTF

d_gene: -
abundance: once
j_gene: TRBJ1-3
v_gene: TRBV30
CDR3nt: TGTGCCTGGAGTGTAACAATTCCTGGAAACACCATATATTTT
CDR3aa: CAWSVTIPGNTIYF

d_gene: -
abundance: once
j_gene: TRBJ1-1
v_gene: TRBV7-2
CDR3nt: TGTGCCAGCAGCCGGGGCCCATGGGCTGAAGCTTTCTTT
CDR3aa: CASSRGPWAEAFF

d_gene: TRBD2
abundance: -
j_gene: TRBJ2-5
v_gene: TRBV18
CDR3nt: TGTGCCAGCTCACCAAAGTTGACTAGCGGCCAAGAGACCCAGTACTTC
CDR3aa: CASSPKLTSGQETQYF

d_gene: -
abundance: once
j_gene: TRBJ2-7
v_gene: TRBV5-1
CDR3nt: TGCGCCAGCAGCTTGGACTCGTTCTCACCTTACGAGCAGTACTTC
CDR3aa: CASSLDSFSPYEQYF

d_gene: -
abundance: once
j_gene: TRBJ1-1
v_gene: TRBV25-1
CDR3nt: TGTGCCAGCAGTCGACAAGTTAACACTGAAGCTTTCTTT
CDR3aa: CASSRQVNTEAFF

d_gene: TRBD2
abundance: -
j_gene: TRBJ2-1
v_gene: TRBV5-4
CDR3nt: TGTGCCAGCAACTTGGGGGGGAGCTCCTACAATGAGCAGTTCTTC
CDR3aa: CASNLGGSSYNEQFF

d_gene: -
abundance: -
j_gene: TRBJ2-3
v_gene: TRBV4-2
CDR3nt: TGTGCCAGCAGCCAAGATCTCCGCGGGGGCCGGATCACAGATACGCAGTATTTT
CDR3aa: CASSQDLRGGRITDTQYF

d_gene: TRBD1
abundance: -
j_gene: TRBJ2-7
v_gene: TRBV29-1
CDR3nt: TGCAGCACCAAGACAGGGTACTACGAGCAGTACTTC
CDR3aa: CSTKTGYYEQYF

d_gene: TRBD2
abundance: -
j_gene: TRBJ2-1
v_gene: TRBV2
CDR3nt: TGTGCCAGCAGTGAGGACCTAGCGGGATACAATGAGCAGTTCTTC
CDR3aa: CASSEDLAGYNEQFF

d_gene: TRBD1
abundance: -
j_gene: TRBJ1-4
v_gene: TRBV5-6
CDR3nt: TGTGCCAGCAGCTTGGGGACAGGGGGAGGAGAAAAACTGTTTTTT
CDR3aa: CASSLGTGGGEKLFF

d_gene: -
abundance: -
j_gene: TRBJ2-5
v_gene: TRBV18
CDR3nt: TGTGCCAGCTCACCGGGCAGACGCCAAGAGACCCAGTACTTC
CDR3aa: CASSPGRRQETQYF

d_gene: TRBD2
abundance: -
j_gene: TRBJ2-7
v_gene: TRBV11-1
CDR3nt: TGTGCCAGCAGCGCCATGGGACTAGCGGGGGGGTACGAGCAGTACTTC
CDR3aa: CASSAMGLAGGYEQYF

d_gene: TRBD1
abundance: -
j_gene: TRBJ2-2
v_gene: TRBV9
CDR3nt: TGTGCCAGCAGCGTAGGGACAGGGGTGGCCGGGGAGCTGTTTTTT
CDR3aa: CASSVGTGVAGELFF

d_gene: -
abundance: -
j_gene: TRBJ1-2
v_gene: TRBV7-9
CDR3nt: TGTGCCAGCAGTGCCCGGGGGGGGCCAGGCGGCTACACCTTC
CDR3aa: CASSARGGPGGYTF

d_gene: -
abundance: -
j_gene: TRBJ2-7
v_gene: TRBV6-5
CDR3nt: TGTGCCAGCAGTTACCAATCTTCCTCCTACGAGCAGTACTTC
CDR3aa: CASSYQSSSYEQYF

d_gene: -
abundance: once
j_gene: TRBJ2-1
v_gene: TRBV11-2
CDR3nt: TGTGCCAGCAGCCCCGGGATGGCAGAGCAGTTCTTC
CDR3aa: CASSPGMAEQFF

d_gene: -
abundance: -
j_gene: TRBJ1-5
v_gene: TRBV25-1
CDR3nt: TGTGCCAGCAGTTGGGGGGCAGGGCAGCCCCAGCATTTT
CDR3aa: CASSWGAGQPQHF

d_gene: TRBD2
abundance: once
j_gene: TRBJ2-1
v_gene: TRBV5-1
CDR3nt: TGCGCCAGTAACGGACTAGCGGGGGGCCTGGGTGAGCAGTTCTTC
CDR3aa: CASNGLAGGLGEQFF

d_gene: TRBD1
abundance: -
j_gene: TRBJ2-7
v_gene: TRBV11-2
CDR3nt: TGTGCCAGCAGCTTAGGACAGGGGGCGTACGAGCAGTACTTC
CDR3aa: CASSLGQGAYEQYF

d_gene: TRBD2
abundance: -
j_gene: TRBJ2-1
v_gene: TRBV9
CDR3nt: TGTGCCAGCAGCGTTAGCGGGAGTTCCTACAATGAGCAGTTCTTC
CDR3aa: CASSVSGSSYNEQFF